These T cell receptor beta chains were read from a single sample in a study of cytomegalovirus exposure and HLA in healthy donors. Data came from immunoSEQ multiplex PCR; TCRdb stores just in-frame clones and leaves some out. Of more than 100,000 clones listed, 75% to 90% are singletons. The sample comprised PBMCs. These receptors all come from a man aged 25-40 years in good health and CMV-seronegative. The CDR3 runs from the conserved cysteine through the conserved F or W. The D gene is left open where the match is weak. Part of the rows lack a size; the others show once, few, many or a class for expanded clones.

TGTGCCTGGATGCGGGGCGGTTCACCCCTCCACTTT CAWMRGGSPLHF . TRBJ1-6 TRBV30 .
TGTGCCAGCAGTCCCCACAAGCGGGGCGGTAATGAGCAGTTCTTC CASSPHKRGGNEQFF TRBD2 TRBJ2-1 TRBV27 .
TGTGCCAGCAGCTTATGGCTGGAGGCGAGCCACGAGCAGTACTTC CASSLWLEASHEQYF . TRBJ2-7 TRBV7-8 .
TGCGCCAGCAGCCTTTCGGGACAGGTCATTACCGGGGAGCTGTTTTTT CASSLSGQVITGELFF TRBD1 TRBJ2-2 TRBV5-1 .
TGTGCCAGCAGTCCAGACCCCGCCAGGGGGCTTCGGGGTGAGCAGTTCTTC CASSPDPARGLRGEQFF TRBD1 TRBJ2-1 TRBV27 .
TGTGCCAGTAGTGGGACAGGAGGGCAGCCCCAGCATTTT CASSGTGGQPQHF TRBD1 TRBJ1-5 TRBV19 .
TGCGCCAGCTCGCTCGGGGGGGCACCCAATGAGCAGTTCTTC CASSLGGAPNEQFF TRBD2 TRBJ2-1 TRBV5-1 .
TGTGCCAGCAGAAAATTTAGTAACCGGGACAGAATATCCAGAGATACGCAGTATTTT CASRKFSNRDRISRDTQYF TRBD1 TRBJ2-3 TRBV2 .
TGTGCCAGCAGTGACCCGACAGGGCCCCCTGGGGCCAACGTCCTGACTTTC CASSDPTGPPGANVLTF TRBD1 TRBJ2-6 TRBV25-1 .
TGCGCCAGCAGCTTGGTTCTTGCAGGGCCAGAGACCCAGTACTTC CASSLVLAGPETQYF . TRBJ2-5 TRBV5-1 once
TGTGCCAGCAGCTTTAAGCGGGGGGGCGACACCGGGGAGCTGTTTTTT CASSFKRGGDTGELFF TRBD2 TRBJ2-2 TRBV11-2 once
TGCGCCAGCAGCTCGACAGTCTCAACTAATGAAAAACTGTTTTTT CASSSTVSTNEKLFF . TRBJ1-4 TRBV5-1 .
TGCGCCAGCAGCCAAGATCGGGGTGCCCAGTACTTC CASSQDRGAQYF . TRBJ2-5 TRBV4-3 .
TGTGCCAGCAGCCCCCAGGCAGGGAACTATGGCTACACCTTC CASSPQAGNYGYTF . TRBJ1-2 TRBV28 .
TGCGCCAGCAGCTTTAGACGGGACTCCATCGGGGAGCTGTTTTTT CASSFRRDSIGELFF . TRBJ2-2 TRBV5-1 .
TGTGCCAGCGGGAGGGGTAGTAATGAGCAGTTCTTC CASGRGSNEQFF TRBD2 TRBJ2-1 TRBV9 .
TGTGCCAGCAGCCCAGAGAGCGGGGGGGCAGACGAGCAGTACTTC CASSPESGGADEQYF TRBD2 TRBJ2-7 TRBV7-2 .
TGTGCCAGCAGGGCTCCCGGACAGGGCTACAATGAGCAGTTCTTC CASRAPGQGYNEQFF TRBD1 TRBJ2-1 TRBV7-2 once
TGTGCCAGCAGCCCCCGCTACGGGACAGGTCGCACCGGGGAGCTGTTTTTT CASSPRYGTGRTGELFF TRBD1 TRBJ2-2 TRBV5-8 .
TGTGCCAGCAGCCACCTTGATCTAGCGGCCAATGAGCAGTTCTTC CASSHLDLAANEQFF TRBD2 TRBJ2-1 TRBV6-5 .
TGTGCCAGCAGTTACTATGCCAGGGGCACTGAAGCTTTCTTT CASSYYARGTEAFF . TRBJ1-1 TRBV6-5 once
TGTGCCAGCAGCTTGTTGGACGGGGGGGCCTCAGAGACCCAGTACTTC CASSLLDGGASETQYF TRBD2 TRBJ2-5 TRBV5-4 .